This TCR beta chain derives from a study of molecular identifiers for immune sequencing clone quantification. One entry per CDR3 protein results from TCRdb running MiXCR on the PCR reads. The sample lists about 500,000 distinct CDR3 sequences, roughly a fifth occurring once. The V segment lost 3 bases and the J segment 0 bases; nucleotides outside the gene matches: 2. The CDR3 runs to 15 residues. Germline-derived CDR1 and CDR2 are ENHRY and SYGVKD. This clonotype came up many times. This sequence was found in a human donor in good health. Some libraries in this study had Jurkat cell RNA spiked in. The chain employs TRBV10-3 and TRBJ2-3, with TRBD2 identical over 8 bases. The sample taken for sequencing was naive CD8+ T cells from blood, with Jurkat cell RNA spiked in. Subset in this sample: FACS-sorted CD8+CD4-CCR7+CD45RA+ naive T cells. The CDR3 DNA reads as TGTGCCATCAGTGAAAGCGGGGGTAGCACAGATACGCAGTATTTT. Its protein product is CAISESGGSTDTQYF.